The rows below give T cell receptor beta chains drawn from one sample of a study of long-term antiretroviral therapy in people with HIV. The protocol was immunoSEQ multiplex PCR, while the TCRdb copy is restricted to in-frame clones and leaves out a portion. The table has 20,000 to 25,000 clones, 70% to 85% seen once; the top ten hold roughly a sixth. The source was unsorted PBMCs, collected 0.5 years before starting antiretroviral therapy. Every receptor here comes from a man aged 40-49 years with HIV. Each CDR3 is given with its conserved first and last residue. Each record gives: J gene, V gene, CDR3 protein.

J gene: TRBJ1-6; V gene: TRBV27; CDR3 protein: CASSLTQGASSPLHF
J gene: TRBJ1-5; V gene: TRBV19; CDR3 protein: CASSIAPIQGYLGNQPQHF
J gene: TRBJ2-3; V gene: TRBV9; CDR3 protein: CASSVIAQGAGDTQYF
J gene: TRBJ1-3; V gene: TRBV6-6; CDR3 protein: CASSFGTGQGGNTIYF
J gene: TRBJ2-7; V gene: TRBV7-2; CDR3 protein: CASSFVGTGEQYF
J gene: TRBJ2-2; V gene: TRBV7-9; CDR3 protein: CASSLVAGPGELFF
J gene: TRBJ2-1; V gene: TRBV5-4; CDR3 protein: CASSLWEVNEQFF
J gene: TRBJ1-6; V gene: TRBV4-1; CDR3 protein: CASRQGAGQHSPLHF
J gene: TRBJ2-3; V gene: TRBV29-1; CDR3 protein: CSGATSMVGDTQYF
J gene: TRBJ2-2; V gene: TRBV11-3; CDR3 protein: CASSKGGALTRELFF
J gene: TRBJ2-7; V gene: TRBV27; CDR3 protein: CASAWAGGYEQYF
J gene: TRBJ2-2; V gene: TRBV29-1; CDR3 protein: CSALSTGRANTGELFF
J gene: TRBJ2-7; V gene: TRBV10-3; CDR3 protein: CAITGTSGGSTYEQYF
J gene: TRBJ1-1; V gene: TRBV29-1; CDR3 protein: CSVVEGLNTEAFF
J gene: TRBJ2-2; V gene: TRBV6-1; CDR3 protein: CASWGSRDGELFF
J gene: TRBJ2-7; V gene: TRBV6-5; CDR3 protein: CASHRTGRYEQYF
J gene: TRBJ2-2; V gene: TRBV11-2; CDR3 protein: CASSLRMSNTGELFF
J gene: TRBJ1-6; V gene: TRBV7-9; CDR3 protein: CASSLGGTGSSPLHF
J gene: TRBJ2-1; V gene: TRBV6-1; CDR3 protein: CASNLIRDRYNEQFF
J gene: TRBJ2-5; V gene: TRBV25-1; CDR3 protein: CATRRAGWQETQYF
J gene: TRBJ2-7; V gene: TRBV5-1; CDR3 protein: CASSLGPTSRGSNEQYF
J gene: -; V gene: TRBV5-6; CDR3 protein: CASSLGAYEQYF
J gene: TRBJ2-7; V gene: TRBV29-1; CDR3 protein: CSVEDRDSNEQYF
J gene: TRBJ2-7; V gene: TRBV13; CDR3 protein: CASSLAGQGIYEQYF
J gene: TRBJ1-2; V gene: TRBV27; CDR3 protein: CASSLGGNNYGYTF
J gene: TRBJ2-1; V gene: TRBV5-1; CDR3 protein: CASSPLGLAGGISYNEQFF
J gene: TRBJ2-7; V gene: TRBV5-4; CDR3 protein: CASSLAGGASQYEQYF
J gene: TRBJ1-6; V gene: TRBV11-1; CDR3 protein: CASSPGQKNSPLHF
J gene: TRBJ1-2; V gene: TRBV6-6; CDR3 protein: CASGIGPGGGYTF
J gene: TRBJ2-7; V gene: TRBV19; CDR3 protein: CASSMSSEGYMEEQYF
J gene: TRBJ1-4; V gene: TRBV5-5; CDR3 protein: CASSSSGQTSLEKLFF
J gene: TRBJ1-1; V gene: TRBV28; CDR3 protein: CASRETGEVSGNTEAFF
J gene: TRBJ1-1; V gene: TRBV4-1; CDR3 protein: CASSQGKLNTEAFF
J gene: TRBJ2-7; V gene: TRBV5-4; CDR3 protein: CASSLSSYEQYF
J gene: TRBJ2-2; V gene: TRBV19; CDR3 protein: CASRNRGNTGELFF
J gene: TRBJ2-3; V gene: TRBV4-3; CDR3 protein: CASSHSIQGPDTDTQYF
J gene: TRBJ2-3; V gene: TRBV6-5; CDR3 protein: CASSYQVGGTDTQYF
J gene: TRBJ1-5; V gene: TRBV18; CDR3 protein: CASSQQGLDQPQHF
J gene: TRBJ2-7; V gene: TRBV10-2; CDR3 protein: CASSGTLIYEQYF
J gene: TRBJ2-5; V gene: TRBV5-1; CDR3 protein: CASRTLAGGLQGETQYF
J gene: TRBJ1-1; V gene: TRBV7-2; CDR3 protein: CASSLEGGTGEAFF
J gene: TRBJ2-7; V gene: TRBV4-1; CDR3 protein: CASSTGYEQYF